The 25 T cell receptor beta chains presented below share a single source sample, sequenced in a study of T cells in Graves' hyperthyroidism and ophthalmopathy. Amplification of TCR beta CDR3 regions was performed using RNA transcripts as template. HTBI primers were the set used in a first-round RT-PCR of the TCR CDR3. TCRdb reprocessed the multiplex PCR reads with MiXCR, giving one entry per CDR3 protein. The sample records a few hundred thousand distinct CDR3 sequences, 13% to 15% being singletons. Source material: blood. Receptors originate from a woman aged 40 to 55 with Graves' hyperthyroidism that later progressed to Graves' ophthalmopathy.

There are many counts of this clonotype. The chain couples TRBV15 to TRBJ2-1; 7 bases match TRBD2. Germline V gives CDR1 LNHNV, CDR2 YYDKDF (reference sequence). The CDR3 has 15 residues. V shed 0 bases, J shed 4 bases, and the junction held 3 bases outside the gene matches. As DNA, the CDR3 is TGTGCCACCAGCAGAGATGGCGGGGGTTACAATGAGCAGTTCTTC. Translation gives CATSRDGGGYNEQFF.

This clonotype was detected many times. This chain uses TRBV4-1 with TRBJ1-5; 8 nucleotides match TRBD1. Germline V gene sequence: CDR1 MGHRA, CDR2 YSYEKL. The CDR3 totals 16 residues. Trimming removed 2 bases from V and 5 bases from J; junction bases left unmatched: 8. CDR3 in amino acids: CASSQPTGGRHQPQHF. Written as DNA, the CDR3 is TGCGCCAGCAGCCAACCTACAGGGGGAAGGCATCAGCCCCAGCATTTT.

V gene TRBV6-2 or TRBV6-3 combines with J gene TRBJ1-5; 8 positions agree with TRBD1. Trimming at V came to 5 bases and at J to 9 bases, leaving 24 bases not matched to a gene. Germline V lookup: CDR1 MNHEY, CDR2 SVGEGT. The CDR3 sequence is 19 residues long. The CDR3: CASSDLTYLGQGADRPQHF. Here the CDR3 DNA reads TGTGCCAGCAGTGATTTAACCTACCTAGGACAGGGAGCGGATCGGCCCCAGCATTTT.

In its sample, this clonotype was seen many times. The chain joins TRBV9 to TRBJ2-3; possibly TRBD2 for D (5 bases). Germline V gene lookup returns CDR1 SGDLS and CDR2 YYNGEE. Trimming shortened V by 0 bases and J by 3 bases, and 14 bases separated the two germline ends. The length of the CDR3 is 16 residues. The CDR3: CASSVDEELGTDTQYF. In DNA form, the CDR3 reads TGTGCCAGCAGCGTAGACGAGGAACTAGGAACAGATACGCAGTATTTT. Supplemented by reference TRBV9 and TRBJ2-3, the full variable domain reads DSGVTQTPKHLITATGQRVTLRCSPRSGDLSVYWYQQSLDQGLQFLIQYYNGEERAKGNILERFSAQQFPDLHSELNLSSLELGDSALYFCASSVDEELGTDTQYFGPGTRLTVL.

The chain recombines TRBV7-9 with TRBJ1-1; 8 positions agree with TRBD1. The CDR3 covers 13 residues. V shed 3 bases and J 8 bases; nucleotides not matched to a gene: 5. Per germline, CDR1 SEHNR and CDR2 FQNEAQ (reference sequence). CDR3 sequence reads: CASSFGTGREAFF. The CDR3 DNA is TGTGCCAGCAGCTTTGGGACAGGCCGCGAAGCTTTCTTT.

In this sample, this clonotype turned up many times. The chain combines TRBV7-2 with TRBJ2-1, with D perhaps TRBD2 (6 bases). Trimming cost V 1 base and J 4 bases, with 14 bases left between them. Germline V gene lookup returns CDR1 SGHTA and CDR2 FQGNSA. The CDR3 length is 16 residues. The CDR3 DNA is TGTGCCAGCAGCTTAGAACCGGCGGGACCGTACAATGAGCAGTTCTTC. Its protein product is CASSLEPAGPYNEQFF.

This clonotype was recorded at least ten times. The rearrangement uses TRBV20-1 and TRBJ1-5; no definite D call. Trimming cost V 5 bases and J 6 bases, with 14 bases left between them. Germline assignment: CDR1 DFQATT and CDR2 SNEGSKA (reference sequence). This CDR3 region has 13 residues. Here the CDR3 DNA reads TGCAGTGCTGAGGCGGGGTCCGGTCAGCCCCAGCATTTT. Protein: CSAEAGSGQPQHF.

This clonotype has ten or more counts. The gene calls are TRBV20-1 and TRBJ1-2; 7 bases map to TRBD1. V trimming: 3 bases; J trimming: 2 bases; junction bases outside the gene matches: 3. CDR1 is DFQATT, CDR2 SNEGSKA, per germline (reference sequence). This CDR3 contains 13 residues. CDR3 sequence: CSASRDSNYGYTF. The CDR3 region has the DNA TGCAGTGCTAGCCGGGACAGCAACTATGGCTACACCTTC.

This clonotype occurred many times. The chain couples TRBV28 to TRBJ2-2; TRBD2 agrees at 7 bases. CDR1 is MDHEN, CDR2 SYDVKM, per germline. The CDR3 extends over 15 amino acids. Unmatched junction bases numbered 4, after V lost 3 bases and J lost 3 bases. The CDR3 loop reads CASSFFAGDTGELFF. The CDR3 DNA is TGTGCCAGCAGTTTCTTTGCGGGAGACACCGGGGAGCTGTTTTTT. Full variable domain (outside the CDR3, taken from reference TRBV28 and TRBJ2-2): DVKVTQSSRYLVKRTGEKVFLECVQDMDHENMFWYRQDPGLGLRLIYFSYDVKMKEKGDIPEGYSVSREKKERFSLILESASTNQTSMYLCASSFFAGDTGELFFGEGSRLTVL.

This clonotype was counted at least ten times. The chain combines TRBV5-1 with TRBJ2-7; D gene uncertain. This CDR3 spans 14 amino acids. The germline V gene encodes CDR1 SGHRS and CDR2 YFSETQ. Trimming removed 1 base from V and 6 bases from J, with 14 bases in between. For the CDR3, the DNA is TGCGCCAGCAGCTTGAAACAGCGAGCCTCCGAGCAGTACTTC. The encoded protein is CASSLKQRASEQYF.

This chain links TRBV19 with TRBJ2-4; possible D gene TRBD1, 5 bases. Germline lookup yields CDR1 LNHDA and CDR2 SQIVND (reference sequence). Deletions cut 0 bases from V and 4 bases from J, with 7 bases between. The CDR3 length is 14 residues. In DNA, the CDR3 is TGTGCCAGTAGTATAGATAGACAGAAAAACATTCAGTACTTC. Amino acids: CASSIDRQKNIQYF. The full variable domain, with the rest looked up from reference TRBV19 and TRBJ2-4, is DGGITQSPKYLFRKEGQNVTLSCEQNLNHDAMYWYRQDPGQGLRLIYYSQIVNDFQKGDIAEGYSVSREKKESFPLTVTSAQKNPTAFYLCASSIDRQKNIQYFGAGTRLSVL.

This clonotype was counted only a few times. The rearrangement joins TRBV20-1 to TRBJ1-2; 7 nucleotides line up with TRBD1. The CDR3 is made up of 16 amino acids. CDR1 and CDR2 (germline): DFQATT, SNEGSKA (reference sequence). The junction had 9 bases not matched to a gene; V was cut back by 2 bases and J by 0 bases. The CDR3 DNA is TGCAGTGCTAGAAATTCGGGACAGCCCACTAACTATGGCTACACCTTC. It translates to CSARNSGQPTNYGYTF.

This clonotype was detected ten times or more. The rearrangement uses TRBV5-1 and TRBJ2-2, with 10 bases aligning to TRBD2. There are 18 residues in the CDR3. V was clipped by 1 base and J by 4 bases; unmatched bases: 10. Germline V gene data show CDR1 as SGHRS and CDR2 as YFSETQ. The CDR3 here is CASSLPLAGVLGTGELFF. The CDR3 DNA is TGCGCCAGCAGCTTGCCCCTAGCGGGAGTGTTGGGCACCGGGGAGCTGTTTTTT.

The sample holds many counts of this clonotype. The CDR3 here is CASSLALILGLASTDTQYF. Here the CDR3 DNA reads TGTGCCAGCAGCTTAGCGCTTATTTTGGGACTAGCGTCTACAGATACGCAGTATTTT. The chain carries TRBV7-8 and TRBJ2-3; 10 positions match TRBD2. Trimming at V came to 0 bases and at J to 3 bases, leaving 12 bases not matched to a gene. Germline CDR1 is SGHVS and CDR2 is FQNEAQ. This CDR3 is built from 19 residues.

This clonotype has a handful of counts. The V and J genes are TRBV20-1 and TRBJ2-2, with D possibly TRBD1 on 5 matching bases. The V end was cut by 0 bases, the J end by 4 bases, with 9 bases between. This CDR3 comprises 14 residues. Looked up from germline, CDR1 is DFQATT and CDR2 is SNEGSKA (reference sequence). The CDR3 region is CSARDRQLTGELFF. CDR3 DNA: TGCAGTGCTAGAGATCGACAGCTCACCGGGGAGCTGTTTTTT.

The table lists this clonotype with many counts. The genes are TRBV2 and TRBJ2-7; the match to TRBD1 covers 8 bases. V shed 8 bases and J 1 base; nucleotides not matched to a gene: 4. The CDR3 totals 13 residues. From germline, CDR1 is SNHLY and CDR2 FYNNEI. In DNA, the CDR3 is TGTGCCAGCTCCCAGGGGGCATCCTACGAGCAGTACTTC. This codes for CASSQGASYEQYF.

The V call is TRBV2, the J call TRBJ1-2, with no clear D. V was trimmed by 2 bases and J by 4 bases, leaving 14 bases between them. Germline CDR1 is SNHLY and CDR2 is FYNNEI. This CDR3 has 15 residues. The CDR3 DNA is TGTGCCAGCAGTGAATCCACGCCGGGAAGCTATGGCTACACCTTC. Translation: CASSESTPGSYGYTF.

This clonotype was counted between two and nine times. One junction end does not reproduce the germline sequence, and a read error may be involved. The chain links TRBV3-1 to TRBJ2-2; D is perhaps TRBD2 (5 bases). The germline V gene encodes CDR1 LGHDT and CDR2 YNNKEL (reference sequence). CDR3 length equals 13 residues. The CDR3 region is CASMPGNSGELFF. The CDR3 nucleotides are TGTGCCAGCATGCCCGGGAACTCCGGGGAGCTGTTTTTT.

This clonotype was picked up many times. The chain is built from TRBV2 and TRBJ2-7; the D gene is possibly TRBD1 (7 bases). The germline V and J ends were trimmed by 5 bases and 7 bases, with 18 bases remaining between them. The CDR3 is 14 residues long. Looked up from germline, CDR1 is SNHLY and CDR2 is FYNNEI. The CDR3 is CASSKGQVGGEQYF. In DNA, the CDR3 is TGTGCCAGCAGTAAAGGACAGGTTGGGGGGGAGCAGTACTTC.

This clonotype was counted many times. The gene calls are TRBV28 and TRBJ2-5; the D is unclear. Trimming left V 2 bases short and J 7 bases short, with 14 bases between. The V gene's germline CDR1 is MDHEN and CDR2 SYDVKM. The length of the CDR3 is 14 residues. CDR3: CASSLTPRPGTQYF. Here the CDR3 DNA reads TGTGCCAGCAGTTTAACGCCCCGCCCGGGGACCCAGTACTTC.

V is TRBV5-1 and J is TRBJ1-3; 9 bases agree with TRBD1. The CDR3 runs 17 residues. Germline V gene lookup returns CDR1 SGHRS and CDR2 YFSETQ. V trimming: 3 bases; J trimming: 0 bases; junction bases outside the gene matches: 7. The CDR3 loop reads CASSSGTGQFSGNTIYF. The CDR3 bases are TGCGCCAGCAGCTCCGGGACAGGGCAATTCTCTGGAAACACCATATATTTT.

This clonotype has ten or more counts. Compared with germline, one end of the junction differs, possibly owing to a read error. This rearrangement joins TRBV12-3 or TRBV12-4 to TRBJ1-1; TRBD1 agrees at 9 bases. This CDR3 is 17 amino acids long. CDR3 DNA: TGTGCCAGCAGTTTAAAAAGGGACAGGGCCATGAACACTGAAGCTTCCTTT. Amino acid sequence: CASSLKRDRAMNTEASF.

This clonotype was counted at least ten times. CDR3 in DNA: TGTGCCACCATAGCGGGACTGGGTAATGAGCAGTTCTTC. The encoded protein is CATIAGLGNEQFF. The chain combines TRBV7-9 with TRBJ2-1, with 8 bases aligning to TRBD2. CDR3 size: 13 residues. With V trimmed by 10 bases and J by 7 bases, 9 bases remained unmatched. The germline CDR1 and CDR2 sequences are SEHNR and FQNEAQ (reference sequence).

The table lists this clonotype with a few counts. The rearrangement joins TRBV9 to TRBJ2-1; D tentatively fits TRBD1 or TRBD2 (5 bases each). Trimming stripped 4 bases from V and 7 bases from J, with 15 bases between. CDR1 and CDR2 (germline): SGDLS, YYNGEE. The CDR3 loop spans 14 amino acids. CDR3 nucleotides: TGTGCCAGCAGCCCCAATATGGGGGTGAATGAGCAGTTCTTC. It translates to CASSPNMGVNEQFF.

The table lists this clonotype with many counts. The genes are TRBV2 and TRBJ2-3, with D unclear. The germline V and J ends were trimmed by 3 bases and 2 bases, with 9 bases remaining between them. The CDR3 is 14 amino acids. CDR1 is SNHLY, CDR2 FYNNEI, per germline. The CDR3 spells CASSDRTVTDTQYF. As DNA, the CDR3 is TGTGCCAGCAGTGACCGCACAGTCACAGATACGCAGTATTTT.